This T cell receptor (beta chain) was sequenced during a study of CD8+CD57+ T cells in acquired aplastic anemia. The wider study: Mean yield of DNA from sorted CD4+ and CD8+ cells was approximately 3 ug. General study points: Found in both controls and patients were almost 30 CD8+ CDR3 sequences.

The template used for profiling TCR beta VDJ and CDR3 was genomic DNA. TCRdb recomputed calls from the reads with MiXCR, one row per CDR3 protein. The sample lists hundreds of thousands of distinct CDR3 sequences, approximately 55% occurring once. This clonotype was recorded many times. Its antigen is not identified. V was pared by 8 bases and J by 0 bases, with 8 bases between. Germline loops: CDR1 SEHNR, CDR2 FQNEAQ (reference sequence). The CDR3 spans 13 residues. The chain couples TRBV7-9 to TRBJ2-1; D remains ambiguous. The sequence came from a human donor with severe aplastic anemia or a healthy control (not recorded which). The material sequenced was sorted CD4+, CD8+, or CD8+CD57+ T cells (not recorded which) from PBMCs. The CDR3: CASCESSYNEQFF. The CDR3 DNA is TGTGCCAGCTGCGAGAGCTCCTACAATGAGCAGTTCTTC.